The 6 T cell receptor beta chains reported below all come from one sample, sequenced in a study of blood T cell repertoires in COVID-19. Some clones are missing from TCRdb's copy, which holds only in-frame ones; the method was immunoSEQ multiplex PCR. The repertoire holds roughly 430,000 clones, with more than 70% as singletons. The specimen was PBMCs or T cells enriched from blood (not recorded which). The receptors were sampled from a woman between 18 and 30 years old who had been exposed to COVID-19.

In regard to this clone: This sample also contains other DNA sequences that code for the same CDR3. The chain employs TRBV19 and TRBJ1-5, with TRBD1 matching over 7 bases. Germline V gene sequence: CDR1 LNHDA, CDR2 SQIVND (reference sequence). This CDR3 comprises 15 residues. After removal of 1 base from V and 3 bases from J, the junction contained 3 bases not matched to a gene. The CDR3 here is CASSIGDRVNQPQHF. The CDR3 coding sequence is TGTGCCAGTAGTATAGGGGACAGAGTCAATCAGCCCCAGCATTTT. Variable domain in full (rest from reference TRBV19 and TRBJ1-5): DGGITQSPKYLFRKEGQNVTLSCEQNLNHDAMYWYRQDPGQGLRLIYYSQIVNDFQKGDIAEGYSVSREKKESFPLTVTSAQKNPTAFYLCASSIGDRVNQPQHFGDGTRLSIL.

This clone was seen once. This sequence joins TRBV5-4 and TRBJ2-5, with a tentative D call TRBD2 (7 bases). Germline-derived CDR1 and CDR2 are SGHNT and YYREEE (reference sequence). V was trimmed by 3 bases and J by 4 bases, leaving 13 bases between them. The CDR3 has 14 amino acids. The CDR3: CASSSWGGAETQYF. CDR3 coding DNA: TGTGCCAGCAGCTCCTGGGGGGGGGCAGAGACCCAGTACTTC.

The chain joins TRBV28 to TRBJ2-1; maybe TRBD1 (5 bases). Germline CDR1 and CDR2: MDHEN and SYDVKM. CDR3 size: 17 residues. Trimming removed 2 bases from V and 1 base from J, with 15 bases in between. CDR3 sequence: CASSLGAGQWSYNEQFF. Written as DNA, the CDR3 is TGTGCCAGCAGTTTAGGGGCAGGTCAATGGTCCTACAATGAGCAGTTCTTC.

The chain recombines TRBV20-1 with TRBJ2-7; a weak D match, TRBD1 (6 bases). There are 13 residues in the CDR3. The V gene lost 3 bases and the J gene lost 3 bases, with 12 bases spanning the gap. Per the germline V gene, CDR1 is DFQATT and CDR2 is SNEGSKA (reference sequence). The CDR3 coding sequence is TGCAGTGCTAGTTCTCCAGGGGTCTACGAGCAGTACTTC. It encodes CSASSPGVYEQYF.

This clone appeared many times. As DNA, the CDR3 is TGTGCCAGCAGCTTAAGTTGGGGAGCACCCCTCCACTTT. Translated, it gives CASSLSWGAPLHF. The chain links TRBV7-2 to TRBJ1-6; D is undetermined. This CDR3 has 13 residues. The germline V gene has CDR1 SGHTA and CDR2 FQGNSA. V was trimmed by 2 bases and J by 11 bases, leaving 10 bases between them.

The chain joins TRBV3-1 (or the pseudogene TRBV3-2) to TRBJ2-3; possible D gene TRBD2, 5 bases. Trimming removed 4 bases at V and 8 bases at J, with 10 bases between. Germline-derived CDR1 and CDR2 are LGHDT and YNNKEL (reference sequence). The CDR3 contains 12 residues. The CDR3 bases are TGTGCCAGCAGCCGCGGGTCGGGTACGCAGTATTTT. This codes for CASSRGSGTQYF.